Listed here is a single T cell receptor (beta chain). A read error may produce the germline difference seen at one junction end. The sample is drawn from a study of molecular identifiers for immune sequencing clone quantification. Bulk TCR libraries were made with methods that had been previously described and with listed TCR primers. From the PCR reads, TCRdb called clonotypes with MiXCR, one entry per CDR3 protein. The table has about 630,000 distinct CDR3 sequences, 25% seen once. With RNA at 10%, 30% or 50%, naive CD8 libraries came from roughly 20,000 to 1,000,000 sorted cells. Sequenced input: naive CD8+ T cells from blood, with Jurkat cell RNA spiked in. Noted subset: FACS-sorted CD8+CD4-CCR7+CD45RA+ naive T cells. This receptor was obtained from a human donor in good health. Some libraries in this study had Jurkat cell RNA spiked in.

The CDR3 sequence is CSARETSRNVQFF. In DNA form, the CDR3 reads TGCAGTGCTAGGGAAACCTCGCGCAATGTGCAGTTCTTC. The chain couples TRBV20-1 to TRBJ2-1; D uncertain. Germline CDR1 and CDR2: DFQATT and SNEGSKA (reference sequence). This CDR3 spans 13 amino acids.